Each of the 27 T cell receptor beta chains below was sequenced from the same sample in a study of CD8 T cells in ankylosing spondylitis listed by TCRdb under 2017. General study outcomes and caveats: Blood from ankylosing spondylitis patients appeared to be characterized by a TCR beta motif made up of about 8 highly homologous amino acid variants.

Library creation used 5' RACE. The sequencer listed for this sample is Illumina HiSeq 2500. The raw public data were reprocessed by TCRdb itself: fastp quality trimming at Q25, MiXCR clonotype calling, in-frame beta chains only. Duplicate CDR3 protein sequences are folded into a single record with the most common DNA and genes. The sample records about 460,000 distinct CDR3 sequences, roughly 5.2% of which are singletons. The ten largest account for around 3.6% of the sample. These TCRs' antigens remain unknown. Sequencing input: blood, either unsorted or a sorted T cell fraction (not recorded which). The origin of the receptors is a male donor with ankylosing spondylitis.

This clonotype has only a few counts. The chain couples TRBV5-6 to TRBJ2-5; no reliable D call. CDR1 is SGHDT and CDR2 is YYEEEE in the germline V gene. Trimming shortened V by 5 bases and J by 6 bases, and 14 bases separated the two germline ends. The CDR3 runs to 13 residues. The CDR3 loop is CASRFRTRQTQYF. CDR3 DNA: TGTGCCAGCAGGTTTCGAACTCGGCAGACCCAGTACTTC.

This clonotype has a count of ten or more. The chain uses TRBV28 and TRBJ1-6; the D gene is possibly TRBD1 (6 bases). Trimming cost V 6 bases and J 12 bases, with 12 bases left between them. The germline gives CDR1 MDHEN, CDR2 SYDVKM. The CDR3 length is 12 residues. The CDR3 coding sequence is TGTGCCAGCAGCGGGAGAGGGGGACCCCTCCACTTT. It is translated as CASSGRGGPLHF.

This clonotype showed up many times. For the CDR3, the DNA is TGTGCCAGCAGAGTCAAGGGTGGGACTGAAGCTTTCTTT. It specifies CASRVKGGTEAFF. The chain has TRBV28 and TRBJ1-1, with D uncertain. The CDR3 sequence is 13 residues long. From germline, CDR1 is MDHEN and CDR2 SYDVKM. The V end lost 6 bases, the J end lost 5 bases, and 13 bases lay between the germline ends.

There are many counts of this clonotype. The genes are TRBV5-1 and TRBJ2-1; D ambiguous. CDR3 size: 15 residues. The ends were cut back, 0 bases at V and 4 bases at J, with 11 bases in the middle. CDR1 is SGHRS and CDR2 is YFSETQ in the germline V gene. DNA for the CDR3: TGCGCCAGCAGCTTGGTTGGGATGGTATACAATGAGCAGTTCTTC. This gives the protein CASSLVGMVYNEQFF.

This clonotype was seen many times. DNA for the CDR3: TGTGCCAGCAAAGTTGACAGGGGGCAAGTCGGGGAGCTGTTTTTT. This encodes CASKVDRGQVGELFF. V usage is TRBV28 and J usage is TRBJ2-2, with 10 positions matching TRBD1. CDR1 is MDHEN and CDR2 is SYDVKM in the germline V gene. The CDR3 has 15 residues. Unmatched junction bases numbered 9, after V lost 7 bases and J lost 7 bases.

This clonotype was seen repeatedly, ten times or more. CDR3 in amino acids: CAIAGQANTGELFF. The CDR3 bases are TGTGCCATAGCTGGACAGGCAAACACCGGGGAGCTGTTTTTT. This chain joins TRBV10-3 and TRBJ2-2; the match to TRBD1 covers 7 bases. The V gene's germline CDR1 is ENHRY and CDR2 SYGVKD. V shed 9 bases and J 2 bases; nucleotides not matched to a gene: 6. The CDR3 runs to 14 residues.

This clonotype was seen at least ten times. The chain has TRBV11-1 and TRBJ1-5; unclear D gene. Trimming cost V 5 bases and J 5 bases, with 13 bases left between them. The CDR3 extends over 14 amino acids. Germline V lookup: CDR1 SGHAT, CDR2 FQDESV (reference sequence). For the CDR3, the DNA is TGTGCCAGCAGCCCGGACGGACTTGATCAGCCCCAGCATTTT. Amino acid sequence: CASSPDGLDQPQHF.

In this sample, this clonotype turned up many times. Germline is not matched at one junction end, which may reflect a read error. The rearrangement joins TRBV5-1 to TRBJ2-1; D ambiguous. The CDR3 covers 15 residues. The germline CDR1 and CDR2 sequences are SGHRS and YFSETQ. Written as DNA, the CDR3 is TGTGCCAGCAGCTTAGTCGTGAGCTCCTACAATGAGCAGTTCTTC. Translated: CASSLVVSSYNEQFF.

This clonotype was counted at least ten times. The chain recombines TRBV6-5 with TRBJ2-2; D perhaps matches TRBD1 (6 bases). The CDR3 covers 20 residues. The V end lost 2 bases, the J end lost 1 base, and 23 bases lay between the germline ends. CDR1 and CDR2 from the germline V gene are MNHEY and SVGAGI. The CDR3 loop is CASSYLKVAGATWNTGELFF. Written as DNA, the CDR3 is TGTGCCAGCAGTTACCTGAAAGTTGCAGGGGCCACCTGGAACACCGGGGAGCTGTTTTTT.

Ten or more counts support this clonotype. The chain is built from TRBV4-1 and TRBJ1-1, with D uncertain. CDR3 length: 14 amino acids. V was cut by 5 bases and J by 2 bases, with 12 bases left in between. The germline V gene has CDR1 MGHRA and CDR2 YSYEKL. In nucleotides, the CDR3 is TGCGCCAGCAGCTACCGATCAGGTAACACTGAAGCTTTCTTT. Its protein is CASSYRSGNTEAFF.

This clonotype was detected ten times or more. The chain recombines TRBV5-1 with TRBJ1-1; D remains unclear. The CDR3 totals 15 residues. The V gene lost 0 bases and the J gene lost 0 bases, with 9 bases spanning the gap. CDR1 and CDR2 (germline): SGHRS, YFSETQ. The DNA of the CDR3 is TGCGCCAGCAGCTTGGATGGCGGGGTGAACACTGAAGCTTTCTTT. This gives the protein CASSLDGGVNTEAFF.

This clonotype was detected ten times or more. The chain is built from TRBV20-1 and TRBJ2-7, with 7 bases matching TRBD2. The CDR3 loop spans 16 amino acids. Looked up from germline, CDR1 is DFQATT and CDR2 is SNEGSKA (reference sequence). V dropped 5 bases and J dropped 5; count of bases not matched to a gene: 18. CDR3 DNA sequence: TGCAGTGCTGAGCCGGGACTACGTCTCCGAGAGGACGAGCAGTACTTC. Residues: CSAEPGLRLREDEQYF.

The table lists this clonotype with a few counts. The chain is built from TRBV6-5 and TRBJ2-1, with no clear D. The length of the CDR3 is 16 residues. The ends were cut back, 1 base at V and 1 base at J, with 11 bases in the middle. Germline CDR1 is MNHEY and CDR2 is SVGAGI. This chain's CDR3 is CASSYYALNSYNEQFF. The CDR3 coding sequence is TGTGCCAGCAGTTACTATGCACTAAATTCCTACAATGAGCAGTTCTTC.

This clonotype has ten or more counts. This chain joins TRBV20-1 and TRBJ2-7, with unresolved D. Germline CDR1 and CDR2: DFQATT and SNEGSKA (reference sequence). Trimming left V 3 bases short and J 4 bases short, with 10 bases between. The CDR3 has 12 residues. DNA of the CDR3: TGCAGTGCTAGTGGTAGGGTATACGAGCAGTACTTC. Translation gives CSASGRVYEQYF.

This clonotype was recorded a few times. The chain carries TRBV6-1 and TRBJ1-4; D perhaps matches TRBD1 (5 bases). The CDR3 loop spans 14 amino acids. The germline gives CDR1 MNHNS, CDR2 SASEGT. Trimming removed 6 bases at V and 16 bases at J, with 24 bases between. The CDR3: CASSPKGTRTRRFF. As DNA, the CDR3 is TGTGCCAGCAGCCCTAAGGGGACCAGGACAAGGAGGTTTTTT.

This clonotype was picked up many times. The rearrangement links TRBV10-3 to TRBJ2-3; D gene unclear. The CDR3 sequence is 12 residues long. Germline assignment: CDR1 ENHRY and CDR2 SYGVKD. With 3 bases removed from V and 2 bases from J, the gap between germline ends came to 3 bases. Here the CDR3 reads CAISDYTDTQYF. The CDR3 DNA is TGTGCCATCAGTGACTACACAGATACGCAGTATTTT.

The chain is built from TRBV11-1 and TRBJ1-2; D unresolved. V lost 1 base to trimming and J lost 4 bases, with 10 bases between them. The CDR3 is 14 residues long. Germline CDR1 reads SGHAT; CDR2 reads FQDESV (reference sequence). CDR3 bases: TGTGCCAGCAGCTTAGGGCGAGCTACCTATGGCTACACCTTC. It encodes CASSLGRATYGYTF.

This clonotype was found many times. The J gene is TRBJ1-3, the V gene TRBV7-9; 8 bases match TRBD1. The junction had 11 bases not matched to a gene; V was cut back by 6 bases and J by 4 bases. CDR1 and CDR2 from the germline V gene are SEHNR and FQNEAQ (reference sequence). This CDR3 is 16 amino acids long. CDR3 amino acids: CASRASRGLDGNTIYF. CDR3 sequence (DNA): TGTGCCAGCAGGGCTTCCAGGGGGCTGGACGGAAACACCATATATTTT.

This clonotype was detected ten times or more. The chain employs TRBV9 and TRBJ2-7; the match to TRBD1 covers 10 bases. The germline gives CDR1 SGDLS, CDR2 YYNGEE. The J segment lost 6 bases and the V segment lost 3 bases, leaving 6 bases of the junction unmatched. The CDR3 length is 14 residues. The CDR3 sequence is CASSAGTGVAEQYF. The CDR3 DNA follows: TGTGCCAGCAGCGCCGGGACAGGGGTGGCCGAGCAGTACTTC.

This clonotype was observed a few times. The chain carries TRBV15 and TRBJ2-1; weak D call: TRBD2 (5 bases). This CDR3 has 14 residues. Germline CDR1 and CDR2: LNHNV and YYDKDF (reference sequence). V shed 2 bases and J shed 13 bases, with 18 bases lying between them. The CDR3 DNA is TGTGCCACCAGCAGAATCCGGGGAAACTCCAACCAGTTCTTC. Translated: CATSRIRGNSNQFF.

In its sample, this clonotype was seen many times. Here the CDR3 DNA reads TGCGCCAGCAGCTTGGAAATTACATTAATGACAGGGGACGGAGACACTGAAGCTTTCTTT. Protein: CASSLEITLMTGDGDTEAFF. The rearrangement links TRBV5-1 to TRBJ1-1, with 8 bases matching TRBD1. CDR1 is SGHRS, CDR2 YFSETQ, per germline. Trimming removed 0 bases from V and 3 bases from J; junction bases left unmatched: 19. The CDR3 covers 20 residues. The complete variable domain, with remaining parts taken from reference TRBV5-1 and TRBJ1-1, reads KAGVTQTPRYLIKTRGQQVTLSCSPISGHRSVSWYQQTPGQGLQFLFEYFSETQRNKGNFPGRFSGRQFSNSRSEMNVSTLELGDSALYLCASSLEITLMTGDGDTEAFFGQGTRLTVV.

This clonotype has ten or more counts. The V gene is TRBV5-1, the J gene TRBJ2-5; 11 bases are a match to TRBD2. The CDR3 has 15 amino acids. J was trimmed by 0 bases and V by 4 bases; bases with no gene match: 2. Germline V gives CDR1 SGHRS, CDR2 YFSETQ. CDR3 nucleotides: TGCGCCAGCAGCACTAGCGGGGGAAACCAAGAGACCCAGTACTTC. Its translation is CASSTSGGNQETQYF.

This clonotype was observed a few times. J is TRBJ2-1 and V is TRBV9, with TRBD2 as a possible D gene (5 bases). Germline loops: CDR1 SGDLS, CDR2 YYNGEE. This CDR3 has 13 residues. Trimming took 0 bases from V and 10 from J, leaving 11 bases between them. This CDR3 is CASSVDPAAEQFF. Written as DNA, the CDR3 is TGTGCCAGCAGCGTAGATCCAGCGGCGGAGCAGTTCTTC.

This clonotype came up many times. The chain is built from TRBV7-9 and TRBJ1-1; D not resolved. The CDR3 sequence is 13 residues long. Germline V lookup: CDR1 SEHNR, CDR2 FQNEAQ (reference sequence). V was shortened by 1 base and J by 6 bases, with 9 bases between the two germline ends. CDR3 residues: CASSLGQTPEAFF. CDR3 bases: TGTGCCAGCAGCTTAGGGCAGACCCCTGAAGCTTTCTTT.

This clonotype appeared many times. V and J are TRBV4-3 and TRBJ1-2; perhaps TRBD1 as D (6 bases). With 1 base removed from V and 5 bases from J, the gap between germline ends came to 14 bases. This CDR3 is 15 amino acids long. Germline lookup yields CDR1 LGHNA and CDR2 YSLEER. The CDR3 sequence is CASSQVLTGTYGYTF. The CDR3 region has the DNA TGCGCCAGCAGCCAAGTCCTTACAGGGACTTATGGCTACACCTTC.

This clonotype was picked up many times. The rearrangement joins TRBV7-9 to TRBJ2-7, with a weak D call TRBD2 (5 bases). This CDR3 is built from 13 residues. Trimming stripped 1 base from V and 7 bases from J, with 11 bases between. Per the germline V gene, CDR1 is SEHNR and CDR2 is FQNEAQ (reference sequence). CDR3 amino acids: CASSLGRDEEQYF. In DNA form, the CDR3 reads TGTGCCAGCAGCTTAGGACGGGATGAAGAGCAGTACTTC.

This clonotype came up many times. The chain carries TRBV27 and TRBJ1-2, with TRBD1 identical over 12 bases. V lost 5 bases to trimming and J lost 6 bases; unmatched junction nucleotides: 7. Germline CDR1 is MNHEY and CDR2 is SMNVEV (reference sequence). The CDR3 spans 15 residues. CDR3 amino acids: CASSPGTGGRNGYTF. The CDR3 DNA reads TGTGCCAGCAGTCCTGGGACAGGGGGCAGGAATGGCTACACCTTC.